This entry lists 23 T cell receptor beta chains sequenced from one sample in a study of cytomegalovirus exposure and HLA in healthy donors. PCR used 60 Vbeta primers and 13 Jbeta primers. TCRdb keeps only in-frame clones here, not all; method: immunoSEQ multiplex PCR. The sample includes 85,000 to 90,000 clones, about 70% of them seen just once. Input material: PBMCs. These receptors were taken from a man aged 25 to 40 in good health and CMV-seronegative.

This chain joins TRBV6-6 and TRBJ1-3; 8 bases map to TRBD1. The germline gives CDR1 MNHNY, CDR2 SVGAGI (reference sequence). This CDR3 comprises 15 residues. With 6 bases clipped from V and 0 bases from J, the junction kept 4 bases outside the gene matches. CDR3 in DNA: TGTGCCAGCAGAGAAGACAGGGGCTCTGGAAACACCATATATTTT. The encoded protein is CASREDRGSGNTIYF.

The gene calls are TRBV20-1 and TRBJ2-5; possible D gene TRBD1, 6 bases. CDR1 is DFQATT, CDR2 SNEGSKA, per germline (reference sequence). This CDR3 spans 11 amino acids. Trimming cost V 7 bases and J 5 bases, with 11 bases left between them. The CDR3 nucleotides are TGCAGTGAAAGGCAGGGGGAGACCCAGTACTTC. Translation gives CSERQGETQYF.

The gene calls are TRBV5-1 and TRBJ1-5; a weak D match, TRBD1 (6 bases). CDR3 length: 13 amino acids. Between the trimmed V and J ends, which lost 1 base and 7 bases, there was a span of 9 bases. The germline V gene has CDR1 SGHRS and CDR2 YFSETQ. CDR3 amino acids: CASSLSGAQPQHF. In DNA, the CDR3 is TGCGCCAGCAGCTTGTCAGGGGCCCAGCCCCAGCATTTT.

The rearrangement links TRBV7-2 to TRBJ2-7; 10 bases fit TRBD1. The CDR3 has 15 residues. Losses at the gene ends were 5 bases for V and 4 bases for J; bases not matched to a gene: 8. From germline, CDR1 is SGHTA and CDR2 FQGNSA. The CDR3 DNA reads TGTGCCAGCAGCGTATCCGGGACAGGGGATTACGAGCAGTACTTC. Translating gives CASSVSGTGDYEQYF.

The chain is built from TRBV13 and TRBJ1-1; weak D call: TRBD1 (6 bases). This CDR3 has 15 amino acids. V gave up 3 bases and J gave up 3 bases, with 14 bases separating them. Germline loops: CDR1 PRHDT, CDR2 FYEKMQ (reference sequence). Here the CDR3 reads CASSLGGGGDTEAFF. The CDR3 nucleotides are TGTGCCAGCAGCTTGGGGGGCGGGGGGGACACTGAAGCTTTCTTT. The variable domain in full, with the rest retrieved from reference TRBV13 and TRBJ1-1, is AAGVIQSPRHLIKEKRETATLKCYPIPRHDTVYWYQQGPGQDPQFLISFYEKMQSDKGSIPDRFSAQQFSDYHSELNMSSLELGDSALYFCASSLGGGGDTEAFFGQGTRLTVV.

This clone was seen a few times. J is TRBJ2-7 and V is TRBV10-3, with 7 nucleotides matching TRBD1. The germline gives CDR1 ENHRY, CDR2 SYGVKD. The CDR3 contains 14 residues. V dropped 2 bases and J dropped 4; count of bases not matched to a gene: 5. CDR3 loop: CAISEADRVYEQYF. For the CDR3, the DNA is TGTGCCATCAGTGAGGCTGACAGGGTATACGAGCAGTACTTC.

This clone was recorded a few times. The rearrangement uses TRBV27 and TRBJ1-1; possibly TRBD1 for D (5 bases). Germline values: CDR1 MNHEY, CDR2 SMNVEV (reference sequence). This CDR3 has 13 amino acids. V was clipped by 8 bases and J by 2 bases, with 12 bases between them. The CDR3 protein is CASCGRTNTEAFF. The DNA of the CDR3 is TGTGCCAGCTGCGGACGGACAAACACTGAAGCTTTCTTT.

The genes are TRBV30 and TRBJ2-7; 9 nucleotides align to TRBD1. Trimming took 6 bases from V and 3 from J; bases not matched to a gene: 6. The CDR3 contains 13 residues. Germline V gives CDR1 GTSNPN, CDR2 SVGIG (reference sequence). This CDR3 reads CACGQGNYYEQYF. Here the CDR3 DNA reads TGTGCCTGTGGACAGGGGAATTACTACGAGCAGTACTTC.

The chain uses TRBV6-5 and TRBJ1-6, with a tentative D call TRBD1 (5 bases). V was clipped by 7 bases and J by 6 bases, with 16 bases between them. The CDR3 has 15 amino acids. Per germline, CDR1 MNHEY and CDR2 SVGAGI. CDR3: CASKSEGPLNSPLHF. The CDR3 nucleotides read TGTGCCAGCAAGTCGGAGGGACCCCTTAATTCACCCCTCCACTTT.

V and J are TRBV4-1 and TRBJ1-4; the D gene is possibly TRBD1 (6 bases). The CDR3 is made up of 15 amino acids. Trimming cost V 4 bases and J 8 bases, with 17 bases left between them. Germline assignment: CDR1 MGHRA and CDR2 YSYEKL. The DNA for the CDR3 is TGCGCCAGCAGCCTGGGGCAGGGGATGGGCGAAAAACTGTTTTTT. Protein sequence: CASSLGQGMGEKLFF.

The chain couples TRBV11-2 to TRBJ1-1; D is unclear. Trimming stripped 0 bases from V and 4 bases from J, with 6 bases between. Germline V gene data show CDR1 as SGHAT and CDR2 as FQNNGV. The CDR3 runs 13 residues. The chain's CDR3 is CASSLDQRTEAFF. Here the CDR3 DNA reads TGTGCCAGCAGCTTAGATCAGCGCACTGAAGCTTTCTTT.

The chain recombines TRBV10-2 with TRBJ2-3, with 8 bases identical to TRBD1. CDR3 length equals 16 residues. From germline, CDR1 is WSHSY and CDR2 SAAADI. The junction had 11 bases not matched to a gene; V was cut back by 5 bases and J by 4 bases. The CDR3, as DNA: TGCGCCAGCAGTAGATCGGACAGGGCGGACGCAGATACGCAGTATTTT. Translated, it gives CASSRSDRADADTQYF.

Only one count was recorded for this clone. The J gene is TRBJ2-3, the V gene TRBV5-1; 15 bases are shared with TRBD2. Germline V gene lookup returns CDR1 SGHRS and CDR2 YFSETQ. CDR3 length: 16 residues. The ends lost 5 bases at V and 4 bases at J; junction bases unmatched: 5. The CDR3 here is CASRSGLAGGADTQYF. As DNA, the CDR3 is TGCGCCAGCAGATCCGGACTAGCGGGAGGGGCAGATACGCAGTATTTT.

This clone has only a few counts. This chain connects TRBV10-3 to TRBJ2-7, with D possibly matching TRBD2 (6 bases). The CDR3 is made up of 16 amino acids. Trimming left V 4 bases short and J 0 bases short, with 16 bases between. Germline V lookup: CDR1 ENHRY, CDR2 SYGVKD. The CDR3 DNA is TGTGCCATCAGTGGGGCCAATTCGGGAGACTCCTACGAGCAGTACTTC. It is translated as CAISGANSGDSYEQYF.

The sample holds a few counts of this clone. The chain combines TRBV7-6 with TRBJ1-4; possibly TRBD1 for D (6 bases). Germline CDR1 SGHVS, CDR2 FNYEAQ. Trimming took off 5 bases at V and 6 bases at J, with 16 bases between the two ends. The CDR3 covers 15 residues. CDR3 nucleotide sequence: TGTGCCAGCAGCGCCGGGGGGGGCCCTTATGAAAAACTGTTTTTT. This encodes CASSAGGGPYEKLFF.

The V call is TRBV5-1, the J call TRBJ2-3; TRBD2 agrees at 7 bases. The germline gives CDR1 SGHRS, CDR2 YFSETQ. This CDR3 region has 14 residues. After removal of 4 bases from V and 5 bases from J, the junction contained 7 bases not matched to a gene. As DNA, the CDR3 is TGCGCCAGCAGCCCTTGGACTAGTCAAGATACGCAGTATTTT. Encoded protein: CASSPWTSQDTQYF.

The chain joins TRBV4-1 to TRBJ1-4; D unclear. Germline lookup yields CDR1 MGHRA and CDR2 YSYEKL. V was trimmed by 1 base and J by 7 bases, leaving 7 bases between them. The CDR3 covers 13 residues. DNA for the CDR3: TGCGCCAGCAGCCAAGTTGTCCGTGAAAAACTGTTTTTT. Translated, it gives CASSQVVREKLFF.

CDR3 sequence: CASSPTSGVETQYF. CDR3 nucleotide sequence: TGTGCCAGCAGCCCGACTAGCGGGGTGGAGACCCAGTACTTC. The rearrangement joins TRBV13 to TRBJ2-5; 11 bases agree with TRBD2. V lost 5 bases, J lost 5 bases, and 4 bases stayed unmatched. This CDR3 contains 14 residues. The germline CDR1 and CDR2 sequences are PRHDT and FYEKMQ (reference sequence).

The chain joins TRBV28 to TRBJ1-1, with D unresolved. In germline, CDR1 is MDHEN, CDR2 SYDVKM. This CDR3 is built from 15 residues. V lost 5 bases to trimming and J lost 0 bases, with 13 bases between them. The CDR3 nucleotides are TGTGCCAGCAGTCCCCTCGGGTTCATGAACACTGAAGCTTTCTTT. It is translated as CASSPLGFMNTEAFF.

This clone was observed a handful of times. CDR3 in amino acids: CASSGGTGRGIEQFF. In DNA form, the CDR3 reads TGTGCCAGCAGTGGGGGGACAGGGAGAGGCATTGAGCAGTTCTTC. The V gene is TRBV28, the J gene TRBJ2-1; 9 nucleotides line up with TRBD1. With 5 bases clipped from V and 9 bases from J, the junction kept 11 bases outside the gene matches. This CDR3 is 15 amino acids long. Germline V CDR1 and CDR2: MDHEN, SYDVKM.

The chain joins TRBV19 to TRBJ2-2; 9 nucleotides match TRBD1. V dropped 4 bases and J dropped 5; count of bases not matched to a gene: 5. In germline, CDR1 is LNHDA, CDR2 SQIVND (reference sequence). The CDR3 covers 15 residues. The CDR3 is CASSTGQGKTGELFF. The CDR3 region has the DNA TGTGCCAGTAGTACGGGACAGGGTAAAACCGGGGAGCTGTTTTTT. Full variable domain (rest looked up from reference TRBV19 and TRBJ2-2): DGGITQSPKYLFRKEGQNVTLSCEQNLNHDAMYWYRQDPGQGLRLIYYSQIVNDFQKGDIAEGYSVSREKKESFPLTVTSAQKNPTAFYLCASSTGQGKTGELFFGEGSRLTVL.

This rearrangement joins TRBV7-3 to TRBJ2-4; D is perhaps TRBD2 (6 bases). Germline CDR1 and CDR2: SGHTA and FQGTGA. This CDR3 contains 14 residues. Trimming removed 2 bases at V and 8 bases at J, with 13 bases between. CDR3 protein: CASSLGITGDIQYF. In DNA, the CDR3 is TGTGCCAGCAGCTTAGGGATCACGGGGGACATTCAGTACTTC.

This clone has a handful of counts. This chain joins TRBV7-2 and TRBJ2-7, with 7 bases identical to TRBD2. This CDR3 comprises 15 residues. The germline gives CDR1 SGHTA, CDR2 FQGNSA. Trimming cost V 3 bases and J 0 bases; bases outside gene matches: 5. The CDR3 spells CASSLPRGSSYEQYF. DNA for the CDR3: TGTGCCAGCAGCTTGCCTCGCGGGAGCTCCTACGAGCAGTACTTC.